This TCR beta chain was recorded in a study of cytomegalovirus exposure and HLA in healthy donors. Comment on this clone: The target antigen is unknown.

Findings and limits, study-wide: A few V segments could not be told apart, such as TRBV6-2 and TRBV6-3, and were left out. Across donors, sequencing depth was assumed by presence/absence analyses to be roughly uniform. Immune exposure was documented only through CMV serostatus. Generally TCR sequences proved uncommon, though certain public TCRs appeared in numerous donors.

The CDR3 consists of 13 residues. V lost 5 bases to trimming and J lost 7 bases; unmatched junction nucleotides: 3. Germline CDR1 GTSNPN, CDR2 SVGIG (reference sequence). The PCR made use of 60 Vbeta and 13 Jbeta primers. Profiling relied on immunoSEQ multiplex PCR, and the TCRdb table lists in-frame clones only, not all of them. In the table there are approximately 160,000 clones, about 76% of which are singletons. Sequenced sample: PBMCs. This sequence was found in a woman in her 40s in good health and CMV-seropositive. The chain recombines TRBV30 with TRBJ1-6; TRBD1 agrees at 9 bases. The CDR3 DNA follows: TGTGCCTGGGGACAGGGGATGAATTCACCCCTCCACTTT. This gives the protein CAWGQGMNSPLHF.